The 22 T cell receptor beta chains in this list originate from one sample, sequenced in a study of T cells after yellow fever vaccination. TCRdb recomputed calls from the 5' RACE reads with MiXCR, one row per CDR3 protein. The sample carries 120,000 to 150,000 distinct CDR3 sequences, 7.7% recorded once. The source material was CD4+ T cells sorted from PBMCs, sampled 5 days after the yellow fever booster vaccination. These receptors all stem from a man aged 30 to 45 who received the YFV17D yellow fever vaccine.

This clonotype showed up many times. J is TRBJ2-7 and V is TRBV20-1, with D possibly called TRBD1 or TRBD2 (6 bases each). This CDR3 spans 14 amino acids. Trimming shortened V by 7 bases and J by 4 bases, and 20 bases separated the two germline ends. CDR1 and CDR2 from the germline V gene are DFQATT and SNEGSKA (reference sequence). The CDR3 DNA is TGCAGTGGCACTGATGGGGGGACATTTTACGAGCAGTACTTC. Translating gives CSGTDGGTFYEQYF.

This clonotype was seen many times. The chain uses TRBV6-5 and TRBJ1-6; no definite D call. Trimming removed 7 bases at V and 5 bases at J, with 9 bases between. Germline assignment: CDR1 MNHEY and CDR2 SVGAGI. CDR3 length equals 13 residues. The CDR3 loop reads CASTQRDNSPLHF. The CDR3, as DNA: TGTGCCAGCACCCAGAGGGATAATTCACCCCTCCACTTT.

This clonotype was counted many times. The chain combines TRBV19 with TRBJ2-4; TRBD2 might be the D (6 bases). V shed 6 bases and J shed 8 bases, with 17 bases lying between them. CDR3 length equals 14 residues. Germline V gene sequence: CDR1 LNHDA, CDR2 SQIVND (reference sequence). The DNA for the CDR3 is TGTGCCAGTAGCCCTTGGGGGACTTCCGACATTCAGTACTTC. Protein: CASSPWGTSDIQYF. Combining the CDR3 with reference TRBV19 and TRBJ2-4 gives the whole variable domain DGGITQSPKYLFRKEGQNVTLSCEQNLNHDAMYWYRQDPGQGLRLIYYSQIVNDFQKGDIAEGYSVSREKKESFPLTVTSAQKNPTAFYLCASSPWGTSDIQYFGAGTRLSVL.

The V and J genes are TRBV7-2 and TRBJ1-2; maybe TRBD1 (6 bases). The CDR3 sequence is 13 residues long. Germline V CDR1 and CDR2: SGHTA, FQGNSA. Trimming stripped 2 bases from V and 7 bases from J, with 11 bases between. In DNA form, the CDR3 reads TGTGCCAGCAGCTTATCAACAGGGCCTGGCTACACCTTC. Translation: CASSLSTGPGYTF.

This clonotype was recorded at least ten times. This chain connects TRBV9 to TRBJ2-5; either TRBD1 or TRBD2 may supply D (6 bases each). Germline-derived CDR1 and CDR2 are SGDLS and YYNGEE. The CDR3 spans 14 residues. The V and J ends lost 4 bases and 5 bases respectively, with 15 bases between them. The CDR3 reads CASSFVGGSETQYF. CDR3 nucleotides: TGTGCCAGCAGCTTCGTCGGGGGCAGCGAGACCCAGTACTTC.

The chain recombines TRBV12-3 or TRBV12-4 with TRBJ2-7; 8 nucleotides match TRBD1. The CDR3 extends over 14 amino acids. Trimming took 5 bases from V and 6 from J; bases not matched to a gene: 9. The DNA for the CDR3 is TGTGCCAGCAGTCCCCAGCAGGGGGCGGGCGAGCAGTACTTC. It codes for CASSPQQGAGEQYF.

In its sample, this clonotype was seen many times. This sequence joins TRBV7-8 and TRBJ1-1, with TRBD1 as a possible D gene (5 bases). CDR3 length: 13 amino acids. In germline, CDR1 is SGHVS, CDR2 FQNEAQ. Trimming took off 2 bases at V and 4 bases at J, with 8 bases between the two ends. CDR3 in amino acids: CASSLPGTTEAFF. The CDR3 DNA is TGTGCCAGCAGCTTACCAGGGACCACTGAAGCTTTCTTT.

This clonotype was counted ten times or more. The J gene is TRBJ1-2, the V gene TRBV2; TRBD1 matches 8 bases. The V and J ends lost 6 bases and 0 bases, in that order; junction bases with no gene match: 6. Germline assignment: CDR1 SNHLY and CDR2 FYNNEI. The CDR3 totals 15 residues. Written as DNA, the CDR3 is TGTGCCAGCAGCGACGCGGGACAGGCTAACTATGGCTACACCTTC. Encoded protein: CASSDAGQANYGYTF. The full variable domain, completed using reference TRBV2 and TRBJ1-2, is EPEVTQTPSHQVTQMGQEVILRCVPISNHLYFYWYRQILGQKVEFLVSFYNNEISEKSEIFDDQFSVERPDGSNFTLKIRSTKLEDSAMYFCASSDAGQANYGYTFGSGTRLTVV.

This clonotype was observed a few times. The chain recombines TRBV5-4 with TRBJ2-1; no firm D call. Trimming removed 7 bases at V and 0 bases at J, with 11 bases between. The CDR3 is 14 residues long. Germline values: CDR1 SGHNT, CDR2 YYREEE (reference sequence). CDR3 amino acids: CASHRKSSYNEQFF. CDR3 DNA: TGTGCCAGCCACAGAAAGAGCTCCTACAATGAGCAGTTCTTC.

This clonotype has just a few counts. The chain has TRBV4-3 and TRBJ2-3; TRBD2 is a possible D gene (5 bases). Trimming removed 0 bases from V and 2 bases from J, with 9 bases in between. Germline CDR1 reads LGHNA; CDR2 reads YSLEER. This CDR3 is 15 amino acids long. This CDR3 is CASSQELGITDTQYF. DNA of the CDR3: TGCGCCAGCAGCCAAGAACTAGGGATCACAGATACGCAGTATTTT.

This clonotype has ten or more counts. The chain is built from TRBV7-9 and TRBJ2-7; 10 positions agree with TRBD2. The CDR3 length is 13 residues. Germline-derived CDR1 and CDR2 are SEHNR and FQNEAQ (reference sequence). J was trimmed by 2 bases and V by 6 bases; bases with no gene match: 1. For the CDR3, the DNA is TGTGCCAGCAGACTAGCGGGAACCTACGAGCAGTACTTC. Its translation: CASRLAGTYEQYF.

This clonotype was counted many times. The gene calls are TRBV20-1 and TRBJ2-1, with D perhaps matching TRBD2 (6 bases). The CDR3 loop spans 14 amino acids. From germline, CDR1 is DFQATT and CDR2 SNEGSKA (reference sequence). Trimming removed 7 bases at V and 0 bases at J, with 13 bases between. In nucleotides, the CDR3 is TGCAGTGAGGATGGGGGGAGCTCCTACAATGAGCAGTTCTTC. It codes for CSEDGGSSYNEQFF.

In its sample, this clonotype was seen many times. This sequence joins TRBV20-1 and TRBJ2-2; TRBD2 matches at 7 bases. Germline V gives CDR1 DFQATT, CDR2 SNEGSKA (reference sequence). V lost 6 bases, J lost 1 base, and 5 bases stayed unmatched. This CDR3 has 14 amino acids. The CDR3 coding sequence is TGCAGTGCCAAGGCTAGCGGGAACACCGGGGAGCTGTTTTTT. It yields the protein CSAKASGNTGELFF.

This clonotype occurred many times. The chain is built from TRBV11-2 and TRBJ2-2; a possible D gene is TRBD1 (5 bases). Germline-derived CDR1 and CDR2 are SGHAT and FQNNGV. This CDR3 contains 16 residues. V was shortened by 4 bases and J by 3 bases, with 15 bases between the two germline ends. In DNA form, the CDR3 reads TGTGCCAGCAGCTCATCCGACAGAATGGACACCGGGGAGCTGTTTTTT. As protein: CASSSSDRMDTGELFF.

This clonotype was picked up many times. This rearrangement joins TRBV12-3 or TRBV12-4 to TRBJ2-3, with TRBD2 matching over 7 bases. The CDR3 has 16 residues. V gave up 5 bases and J gave up 1 base; unmatched junction bases: 9. This CDR3 reads CASSPTAGVGTDTQYF. In DNA form, the CDR3 reads TGTGCCAGCAGTCCCACGGCGGGAGTGGGCACAGATACGCAGTATTTT.

The table lists this clonotype with many counts. The chain recombines TRBV14 with TRBJ1-3; D ambiguous. The CDR3 length is 16 residues. V lost 0 bases to trimming and J lost 3 bases, with 12 bases between them. In germline, CDR1 is SGHDN, CDR2 FVKESK. DNA for the CDR3: TGTGCCAGCAGCCAAGAGTCCGACCTGGGTGGAAACACCATATATTTT. Amino acids: CASSQESDLGGNTIYF.

At least ten counts were recorded for this clonotype. The genes are TRBV7-2 and TRBJ2-7; 7 positions agree with TRBD1. CDR1 and CDR2 from the germline V gene are SGHTA and FQGNSA. CDR3 length: 15 residues. Trimming removed 5 bases from V and 1 base from J; junction bases left unmatched: 8. The CDR3 DNA follows: TGTGCCAGCAGCCGCCGCCGGGACAGTTCCTACGAGCAGTACTTC. It encodes CASSRRRDSSYEQYF.

This clonotype has at least ten counts. This chain joins TRBV5-1 and TRBJ2-1; possibly TRBD2 for D (5 bases). Trimming removed 0 bases from V and 4 bases from J, with 14 bases in between. This CDR3 is 16 amino acids long. Germline-derived CDR1 and CDR2 are SGHRS and YFSETQ. The CDR3 coding sequence is TGCGCCAGCAGCTTGGAGGAGGCGGGCCTTTACAATGAGCAGTTCTTC. Amino acids: CASSLEEAGLYNEQFF.

This clonotype was seen at least ten times. The chain combines TRBV9 with TRBJ2-1; 11 bases fit TRBD2. The CDR3 consists of 17 residues. CDR1 SGDLS and CDR2 YYNGEE come from the germline V gene. Losses at the gene ends were 3 bases for V and 5 bases for J; bases not matched to a gene: 10. This CDR3 reads CASSGSPLGLADNEQFF. The CDR3 DNA follows: TGTGCCAGCAGCGGTAGCCCCTTGGGACTAGCGGACAATGAGCAGTTCTTC.

The rearrangement uses TRBV5-1 and TRBJ2-7; D is ambiguous. Germline CDR1 SGHRS, CDR2 YFSETQ. V gave up 4 bases and J gave up 4 bases, with 12 bases separating them. The CDR3 runs to 13 residues. This CDR3 reads CASSPLTSYEQYF. The CDR3 DNA sequence: TGCGCCAGCAGCCCCTTGACAAGTTACGAGCAGTACTTC.

This clonotype occurred a few times. V gene TRBV5-1 combines with J gene TRBJ2-2; possible D gene TRBD2, 6 bases. The ends were cut back, 4 bases at V and 0 bases at J, with 10 bases in the middle. CDR1 SGHRS and CDR2 YFSETQ come from the germline V gene. The CDR3 contains 15 residues. CDR3 region: CASSGDWANTGELFF. DNA of the CDR3: TGCGCCAGCAGCGGGGACTGGGCGAACACCGGGGAGCTGTTTTTT.

This clonotype was seen ten or more times. The rearrangement joins TRBV19 to TRBJ2-1, with D unresolved. The CDR3 is 12 residues long. V was pared by 0 bases and J by 10 bases, with 7 bases between. The V gene's germline CDR1 is LNHDA and CDR2 SQIVND (reference sequence). CDR3 sequence (DNA): TGTGCCAGTAGTATAGACCGAGGAGAGCAGTTCTTC. It specifies CASSIDRGEQFF.